Following are 21 T cell receptor beta chains from one sample sequenced in a study of cytomegalovirus exposure and HLA in healthy donors. The PCR used 60 Vbeta and 13 Jbeta primers. TCRdb keeps only in-frame clones here, not all; method: immunoSEQ multiplex PCR. The sample lists 150,000 to 200,000 clones, 81% occurring once. Sequenced sample: PBMCs. These receptors all come from a woman aged 30 to 39 in good health and CMV-seronegative.

The gene calls are TRBV14 and TRBJ1-4, with D unresolved. V was shortened by 0 bases and J by 8 bases, with 16 bases between the two germline ends. The length of the CDR3 is 16 residues. The germline CDR1 and CDR2 sequences are SGHDN and FVKESK. The CDR3 region has the DNA TGTGCCAGCAGCCAAGACGACCCGACTCCTTGGGAAAAACTGTTTTTT. Amino acid sequence: CASSQDDPTPWEKLFF.

The J gene is TRBJ1-6, the V gene TRBV7-2; 9 nucleotides agree with TRBD1. This CDR3 is 15 amino acids long. Trimming removed 2 bases from V and 7 bases from J; junction bases left unmatched: 3. Germline assignment: CDR1 SGHTA and CDR2 FQGNSA. The CDR3 nucleotides read TGTGCCAGCAGCTTAACCGGACAGGGGAATTCACCCCTCCACTTT. Translated, it gives CASSLTGQGNSPLHF.

This chain links TRBV11-2 with TRBJ1-2; weak D call: TRBD1 (6 bases). The CDR3 spans 14 residues. Germline CDR1 SGHAT, CDR2 FQNNGV. The V gene lost 7 bases and the J gene lost 0 bases, with 12 bases spanning the gap. In nucleotides, the CDR3 is TGTGCCAGCACGTGGACAGACTCTAACTATGGCTACACCTTC. Protein sequence: CASTWTDSNYGYTF.

The gene calls are TRBV11-2 and TRBJ1-3; D uncertain. V was cut by 5 bases and J by 1 base, with 9 bases left in between. CDR1 SGHAT and CDR2 FQNNGV come from the germline V gene. The CDR3 is made up of 14 amino acids. Here the CDR3 reads CASSGGASGNTIYF. CDR3 sequence (DNA): TGTGCCAGCAGCGGCGGCGCTTCTGGAAACACCATATATTTT.

The chain employs TRBV5-5 and TRBJ1-4; D uncertain. With 5 bases removed from V and 7 bases from J, the gap between germline ends came to 12 bases. There are 13 residues in the CDR3. Germline V lookup: CDR1 SGHKS, CDR2 YYEKEE (reference sequence). The CDR3 is CASSLTWFEKLFF. As DNA, the CDR3 is TGTGCCAGCAGTTTGACATGGTTTGAAAAACTGTTTTTT. Complete variable domain (other parts from reference TRBV5-5 and TRBJ1-4): DAGVTQSPTHLIKTRGQQVTLRCSPISGHKSVSWYQQVLGQGPQFIFQYYEKEERGRGNFPDRFSARQFPNYSSELNVNALLLGDSALYLCASSLTWFEKLFFGSGTQLSVL.

The rearrangement links TRBV28 to TRBJ2-2, with D perhaps TRBD2 (5 bases). V lost 2 bases to trimming and J lost 1 base, with 32 bases between them. The CDR3 runs to 23 residues. CDR1 MDHEN and CDR2 SYDVKM come from the germline V gene. CDR3 sequence: CASSLKGEFPHGVVGKNTGELFF. The DNA of the CDR3 is TGTGCCAGCAGTTTAAAGGGTGAGTTCCCACACGGGGTCGTCGGGAAGAACACCGGGGAGCTGTTTTTT.

This clone was seen a single time. The chain is built from TRBV7-9 and TRBJ2-1; 10 bases agree with TRBD2. CDR1 and CDR2 (germline): SEHNR, FQNEAQ (reference sequence). The CDR3 totals 15 residues. With 5 bases clipped from V and 5 bases from J, the junction kept 6 bases outside the gene matches. CDR3 bases: TGTGCCAGCAGCCACGGACTAGCGGTTAACAATGAGCAGTTCTTC. Amino acid sequence: CASSHGLAVNNEQFF.

J is TRBJ1-3 and V is TRBV29-1; D call uncertain. The CDR3 runs 16 residues. The V and J ends lost 1 base and 0 bases respectively, with 13 bases between them. CDR1 SQVTM and CDR2 ANQGSEA come from the germline V gene. CDR3: CSVEGRTASSGNTIYF. CDR3 DNA sequence: TGCAGCGTTGAAGGAAGGACTGCAAGCTCTGGAAACACCATATATTTT.

The chain employs TRBV7-2 and TRBJ1-4; 10 bases match TRBD1. This CDR3 is 18 amino acids long. The germline V gene has CDR1 SGHTA and CDR2 FQGNSA. The V segment lost 3 bases and the J segment 8 bases; nucleotides outside the gene matches: 15. The CDR3 bases are TGTGCCAGCAGCTTTAGTACTCCCTTTGGACAGGGGGGAGAAAAACTGTTTTTT. It codes for CASSFSTPFGQGGEKLFF.

The CDR3: CASSRWGSAQETQYF. The CDR3 DNA sequence: TGTGCCAGCAGCCGGTGGGGTAGCGCACAAGAGACCCAGTACTTC. The V call is TRBV7-2, the J call TRBJ2-5; D might be TRBD2 (5 bases). Germline assignment: CDR1 SGHTA and CDR2 FQGNSA. V was clipped by 5 bases and J by 2 bases, with 15 bases between them. This CDR3 has 15 residues.

V is TRBV6-5 and J is TRBJ1-2; possibly TRBD1 for D (5 bases). Trimming took off 3 bases at V and 10 bases at J, with 15 bases between the two ends. Germline CDR1 is MNHEY and CDR2 is SVGAGI. The length of the CDR3 is 13 residues. The CDR3 sequence: CASSYLQGSSYTF. The CDR3 DNA reads as TGTGCCAGCAGTTATCTCCAGGGATCGTCCTACACCTTC.

The chain uses TRBV7-2 and TRBJ2-7; 8 bases map to TRBD2. The CDR3 is 13 residues long. The junction had 6 bases not matched to a gene; V was cut back by 5 bases and J by 6 bases. The germline V gene has CDR1 SGHTA and CDR2 FQGNSA. CDR3 amino acids: CASSRIAGLEQYF. DNA of the CDR3: TGTGCCAGCAGCCGGATAGCGGGACTCGAGCAGTACTTC.

The table lists this clone with a count of one. The chain recombines TRBV2 with TRBJ2-7; 7 bases map to TRBD1. V was pared by 0 bases and J by 3 bases, with 8 bases of the junction left unmatched. There are 16 residues in the CDR3. Looked up from germline, CDR1 is SNHLY and CDR2 is FYNNEI. CDR3 loop: CASSEAFRGLDYEQYF. DNA of the CDR3: TGTGCCAGCAGTGAAGCATTCAGGGGGTTGGACTACGAGCAGTACTTC. The variable domain in full, completed from reference TRBV2 and TRBJ2-7, reads EPEVTQTPSHQVTQMGQEVILRCVPISNHLYFYWYRQILGQKVEFLVSFYNNEISEKSEIFDDQFSVERPDGSNFTLKIRSTKLEDSAMYFCASSEAFRGLDYEQYFGPGTRLTVT.

The chain is built from TRBV6-5 and TRBJ1-2; D possibly corresponds to TRBD1 (6 bases). V was pared by 6 bases and J by 5 bases, with 19 bases between. Germline V lookup: CDR1 MNHEY, CDR2 SVGAGI. The CDR3 length is 15 residues. CDR3 DNA sequence: TGTGCCAGCAGCCACGGGGGGGGGCACAGATATGGCTACACCTTC. Translation gives CASSHGGGHRYGYTF.

This clone was seen once. The same CDR3 is also encoded by other DNA sequences in this sample. This chain links TRBV5-1 with TRBJ1-5; 9 positions agree with TRBD1. The germline V gene encodes CDR1 SGHRS and CDR2 YFSETQ. The V gene end was trimmed by 3 bases and the J gene end by 0 bases; junction bases not matched to a gene: 19. The CDR3 runs to 21 residues. CDR3 sequence reads: CASSSSRDRARLVNSNQPQHF. For the CDR3, the DNA is TGCGCCAGCAGCTCGTCTCGGGACAGGGCACGCTTAGTTAATAGCAATCAGCCCCAGCATTTT. The whole variable domain, remainder taken from reference TRBV5-1 and TRBJ1-5, is KAGVTQTPRYLIKTRGQQVTLSCSPISGHRSVSWYQQTPGQGLQFLFEYFSETQRNKGNFPGRFSGRQFSNSRSEMNVSTLELGDSALYLCASSSSRDRARLVNSNQPQHFGDGTRLSIL.

Only one count was recorded for this clone. The chain combines TRBV5-6 with TRBJ2-7; D not resolved. The germline V gene encodes CDR1 SGHDT and CDR2 YYEEEE. V was clipped by 4 bases and J by 2 bases, with 10 bases between them. The CDR3 spans 13 residues. The CDR3 reads CASSLDAPYEQYF. The DNA for the CDR3 is TGTGCCAGCAGCCTAGACGCGCCCTACGAGCAGTACTTC.

The CDR3 region has the DNA TGTGCCAGCAGTGGGACTAGCGGGAGCTACAATGAGCAGTTCTTC. Translated: CASSGTSGSYNEQFF. The V gene is TRBV2, the J gene TRBJ2-1, with 13 bases fitting TRBD2. Trimming cost V 4 bases and J 3 bases; bases outside gene matches: 0. This CDR3 is built from 15 residues. Germline assignment: CDR1 SNHLY and CDR2 FYNNEI.

The chain couples TRBV4-3 to TRBJ1-1; D is uncertain. CDR3 length: 14 residues. Trimming took off 3 bases at V and 0 bases at J, with 8 bases between the two ends. Germline V CDR1 and CDR2: LGHNA, YSLEER. The DNA of the CDR3 is TGCGCCAGCAGCCAGGCGACTTTGAACACTGAAGCTTTCTTT. Translated: CASSQATLNTEAFF.

J is TRBJ2-1 and V is TRBV19; 7 nucleotides align to TRBD2. This CDR3 spans 14 amino acids. Germline V gene lookup returns CDR1 LNHDA and CDR2 SQIVND (reference sequence). The V gene end was trimmed by 6 bases and the J gene end by 4 bases; junction bases not matched to a gene: 6. CDR3 DNA: TGTGCCAGTAGACGGGGGGAGGGGTACAATGAGCAGTTCTTC. Translated: CASRRGEGYNEQFF.

This clone showed up just a few times. The chain carries TRBV28 and TRBJ2-7, with 7 bases fitting TRBD1. CDR3 length: 12 amino acids. Trimming cost V 8 bases and J 3 bases; bases outside gene matches: 4. Looked up from germline, CDR1 is MDHEN and CDR2 is SYDVKM. The CDR3 loop is CASSGQRYEQYF. CDR3 in DNA: TGTGCCAGCTCGGGACAGCGCTACGAGCAGTACTTC.

The chain has TRBV29-1 and TRBJ2-3; D is perhaps TRBD1 (5 bases). The CDR3 is 13 amino acids. The germline V gene has CDR1 SQVTM and CDR2 ANQGSEA. Deletions cut 7 bases from V and 0 bases from J, with 11 bases between. The CDR3 here is CSALGRSTDTQYF. The CDR3 DNA is TGCAGCGCCCTGGGGCGGAGCACAGATACGCAGTATTTT.